This T cell receptor (beta chain) was identified during a study of cytomegalovirus exposure and HLA in healthy donors. TCRdb's copy holds only in-frame clones and misses some; the assay was immunoSEQ multiplex PCR. The sample lists about 190,000 clones, roughly 83% occurring once. Trimming at V came to 0 bases and at J to 4 bases, leaving 6 bases not matched to a gene. There are 16 residues in the CDR3. The germline CDR1 and CDR2 sequences are SGHTA and FQGTGA. Whole-study findings and limits: Reportedly, diagnosis of cytomegalovirus status by the classifier showed high specificity and sensitivity.

This clone showed up just a few times. Its antigen is undetermined. The sample was PBMCs. The chain recombines TRBV7-3 with TRBJ1-2; TRBD1 aligns across 9 bases. The TCR was taken from a young woman in good health and CMV-seronegative. The CDR3 region is CASSLTQQGALYGYTF. DNA for the CDR3: TGTGCCAGCAGCTTAACACAACAGGGGGCCCTCTATGGCTACACCTTC.